Listed below are T cell receptor beta chains from one sample, sequenced in a study of PD-1 blockade in classical Hodgkin lymphoma. TCRdb's copy holds only in-frame clones and misses some; the assay was immunoSEQ multiplex PCR. The sample yields 25,000 to 30,000 clones, just over 90% seen once. What was sequenced was peripheral blood mononuclear cells (PBMCs). The source is a human donor with classical Hodgkin lymphoma. CDR3s include the opening cysteine and the closing phenylalanine or tryptophan. Fields, in order: D gene, V gene, J gene, clone size, CDR3 DNA, CDR3 protein. D genes are given only for firm matches. Clone sizes are given selectively: once, few, many, or a class where the clone is expanded.

TRBD1	TRBV28	TRBJ2-5	.	TGTGCCAGCAGTCCGTGGACAGGGGCGGGCCAAGAGACCCAGTACTTC	CASSPWTGAGQETQYF
.	TRBV18	TRBJ2-5	.	TGTGCCAGCTCACCGTCCGGGACGTATCAAGAGACCCAGTACTTC	CASSPSGTYQETQYF
.	TRBV7-2	TRBJ2-1	once	TGTGCCAGCAGCTTTTCCCAACAGGGTTGGAATGAGCAGTTCTTC	CASSFSQQGWNEQFF
.	TRBV5-1	TRBJ2-5	once	TGCGCCAGCAGCTTGGGGACAGAAGAGACCCAGTACTTC	CASSLGTEETQYF
.	TRBV9	TRBJ2-3	.	TGTGCCAGCAGCGTAGGCAGGGGTGGAACAGATACGCAGTATTTT	CASSVGRGGTDTQYF
TRBD1	TRBV5-1	TRBJ2-1	.	TGCGCCAGCAGCCCGGTAACAGGGGTCAATGAGCAGTTCTTC	CASSPVTGVNEQFF
TRBD2	TRBV10-3	TRBJ2-1	.	TGTGCCATCCGACTAGCGTACTCCTACAATGAGCAGTTCTTC	CAIRLAYSYNEQFF
TRBD2	TRBV10-1	TRBJ2-7	.	TGCGCCAGCAGTGAGTCCAGCGGGAGGGCCTCAGACGAGCAGTACTTC	CASSESSGRASDEQYF
TRBD2	TRBV5-1	TRBJ2-1	.	TGCGCCAGCAGCTCGTCGGGGGGGAGCTCCTACAATGAGCAGTTCTTC	CASSSSGGSSYNEQFF
.	TRBV6-5	TRBJ1-4	once	TGTGCCACCCAGAATCCAACTAATGAAAAACTGTTTTTT	CATQNPTNEKLFF
.	TRBV7-7	TRBJ2-5	.	TGTGCCAGCTCTGGTCGGGGTTTAGAGACCCAGTACTTC	CASSGRGLETQYF
.	TRBV28	TRBJ2-4	.	TGTGCCACCTCAGGGGCGGCCAAAAACATTCAGTACTTC	CATSGAAKNIQYF
TRBD2	TRBV6-5	TRBJ2-1	.	TGTGCCAGCAGTTACAAGGCGGGAGGGGAGCAGTTCTTC	CASSYKAGGEQFF
TRBD2	TRBV4-3	TRBJ2-5	.	TGCGCCAGCAGCCAAGAAAGAAGAGCGGGATCGGGCCAAGAGACCCAGTACTTC	CASSQERRAGSGQETQYF
TRBD2	TRBV7-8	TRBJ2-1	.	TGTGCCAGCAGCCCCACCGGGGGGGGCGGGAGGCCGAATGAGCAGTTCTTC	CASSPTGGGGRPNEQFF
TRBD2	TRBV7-2	TRBJ2-5	.	TGTGCCAGCAGCTTATCTAGGACTAGCGGGAGGCGTGAGACCCAGTACTTC	CASSLSRTSGRRETQYF
.	TRBV28	TRBJ2-7	.	TGTGCCAGCAGGGACTCGGGACCTTCCTACGAGCAGTACTTC	CASRDSGPSYEQYF
.	TRBV10-2	TRBJ2-7	.	TGCGCCAGCAGTGAGTCTTACAGAGACTACGAGCAGTACTTC	CASSESYRDYEQYF
.	TRBV7-3	TRBJ2-2	.	TGTGCCAGCAGCTTACTGCTGGGCGGGGAGCTGTTTTTT	CASSLLLGGELFF
.	TRBV2	TRBJ2-1	.	TGTGCCAGCGTTTTCTTTACAGGGAGGAATGAGCAGTTCTTC	CASVFFTGRNEQFF
.	TRBV5-1	TRBJ1-1	.	TGCGCCAGCAGCTTGTTCTCCAAGATCAATACCGGCATGAACACTGAAGCTTTCTTT	CASSLFSKINTGMNTEAFF
.	TRBV5-1	TRBJ1-1	.	TGCGCCAGCAGCTTGGGCGGCGGTACGAACACTGAAGCTTTCTTT	CASSLGGGTNTEAFF
TRBD1	TRBV19	TRBJ2-2	once	TGTGCCAGTAGCCGGGGACAGTCCGGCACCGGGGAGCTGTTTTTT	CASSRGQSGTGELFF
TRBD1	TRBV11-3	TRBJ2-1	once	TGTGCCAGCAGCTTAGTTTCCGGGACAGGGGGCAATGAGCAGTTCTTC	CASSLVSGTGGNEQFF
.	TRBV7-3	TRBJ2-5	.	TGTGCCAGCAGCTTATCAGGGACCTCGGGAAGAGAGACCCAGTACTTC	CASSLSGTSGRETQYF
.	TRBV5-4	TRBJ1-4	.	TGTGCCAGCAGCTCCACAGGGTCCCGTAATGAAAAACTGTTTTTT	CASSSTGSRNEKLFF
TRBD1	TRBV5-4	TRBJ1-2	once	TGTGCCAGCAGCTTAGCCGGGACAGGGGTAGTTGGCTACACCTTC	CASSLAGTGVVGYTF
.	TRBV13	TRBJ2-7	once	TGTGCCAGCAGCTCCCTGGGGGCGAGGGGGGAGGCTCCAACCTACGAGCAGTACTTC	CASSSLGARGEAPTYEQYF
TRBD1	TRBV6-1	TRBJ2-7	.	TGTGCCAGCAGGGGGGACAGGGACGAGCAGTACTTC	CASRGDRDEQYF
TRBD1	TRBV5-4	TRBJ1-6	.	TGTGCCAGCAGCTTTGGGACAGTGAATTCACCCCTCCACTTT	CASSFGTVNSPLHF